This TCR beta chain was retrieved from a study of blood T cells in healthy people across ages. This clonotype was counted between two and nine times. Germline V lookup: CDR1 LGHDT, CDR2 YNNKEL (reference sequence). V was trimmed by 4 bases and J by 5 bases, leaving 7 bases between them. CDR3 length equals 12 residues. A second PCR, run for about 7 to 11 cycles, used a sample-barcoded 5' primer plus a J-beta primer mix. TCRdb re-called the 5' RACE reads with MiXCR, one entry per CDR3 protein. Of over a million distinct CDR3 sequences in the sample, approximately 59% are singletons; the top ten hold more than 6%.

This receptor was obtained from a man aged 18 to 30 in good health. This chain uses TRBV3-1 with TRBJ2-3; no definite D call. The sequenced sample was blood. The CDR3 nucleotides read TGTGCCAGCAGCCCTCAGGAAGATACGCAGTATTTT. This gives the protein CASSPQEDTQYF.